This TCR beta chain was profiled in a study of TIL therapy for anti-PD-1-resistant metastatic lung cancer. Study-wide background: Most patients had lung adenocarcinoma. Tumors carried a median roughly 1.5 non-synonymous mutations per megabase.

This was the immunoSEQ v3 assay. Survey-level samples got some 2 million read pairs; deep-level samples got roughly 5-6 million. The data were produced by immunoSEQ multiplex PCR, yet TCRdb's version contains in-frame clones alone and is incomplete. Among tens of thousands of clones listed, over 60% were seen once. Study-level points and caveats: TIL cultures after expansion showed higher clonality and lower diversity than baseline tumor (median 6% vs 31%).

The sample's time point: pre-treatment sample, taken before nivolumab and TIL therapy. The tumor samples were excised metastases, mostly pleural nodules or supraclavicular lymph nodes. The CDR3 consists of 14 residues. Germline assignment: CDR1 MNHEY and CDR2 SVGAGI. The V gene end was trimmed by 3 bases and the J gene end by 10 bases; junction bases not matched to a gene: 6. This clone came up a few times. Antigen specificity is unknown. Sequenced here: tumor tissue, sampled at baseline. The receptor comes from a person aged 25-85 years with non-small cell lung cancer. This rearrangement joins TRBV6-5 to TRBJ1-6; 7 bases line up with TRBD1. In nucleotides, the CDR3 is TGTGCCAGCAGTTATGGACAGGTGGAATCACCCCTCCACTTT. Its translation: CASSYGQVESPLHF.